Presented here are 27 T cell receptor beta chains from one specimen sequenced in a study of beta chain features in type 1 diabetes. Findings and caveats of the study: Among patients with Type 1 diabetes, TCRB CDR3s were moderately but significantly shorter in every one of the four CD4+ subsets.

No antigens are known for them. The whole isolated RNA underwent reverse transcription, so sequencing captured expressed TCRB transcripts. Clones were sequenced by immunoSEQ multiplex PCR, and TCRdb holds only the in-frame ones, with some missing. Of hundreds of thousands of clones in the sample, more than 13% were seen once. Specimen: naive CD4+ T cells from blood. The receptors were sampled from a man younger than 35 with type 1 diabetes.

A word on this clone: This sample includes further DNA sequences coding for the same CDR3. This chain joins TRBV7-3 and TRBJ1-1; TRBD1 is a possible D gene (6 bases). CDR1 and CDR2 (germline): SGHTA, FQGTGA. V shed 4 bases and J shed 1 base, with 7 bases lying between them. This CDR3 has 13 amino acids. CDR3 residues: CASSSQGNTEAFF. CDR3 in DNA: TGTGCCAGCAGCTCACAGGGGAACACTGAAGCTTTCTTT. Full variable domain (outside the CDR3, taken from reference TRBV7-3 and TRBJ1-1): GAGVSQTPSNKVTEKGKYVELRCDPISGHTALYWYRQSLGQGPEFLIYFQGTGAADDSGLPNDRFFAVRPEGSVSTLKIQRTERGDSAVYLCASSSQGNTEAFFGQGTRLTVV.

This clone was seen only a few times. The CDR3, as DNA: TGTGCCAGCAGCTTACTCCCTGGACGGTTTAATTCGGGAAGGAAGTACTTC. Encoded protein: CASSLLPGRFNSGRKYF. V is TRBV11-2 and J is TRBJ2-7; D is perhaps TRBD2 (5 bases). Germline CDR1 is SGHAT and CDR2 is FQNNGV. V was clipped by 2 bases and J by 11 bases, with 28 bases between them. The CDR3 totals 17 residues.

V and J are TRBV15 and TRBJ2-3; TRBD1 matches at 8 bases. Per the germline V gene, CDR1 is LNHNV and CDR2 is YYDKDF (reference sequence). V shed 1 base, J shed 5 bases, and the junction held 8 bases outside the gene matches. The CDR3 loop spans 16 amino acids. DNA of the CDR3: TGTGCCACCAGCAGAGGAACACAGGGGGTGGAAGATACGCAGTATTTT. It is translated as CATSRGTQGVEDTQYF.

The gene calls are TRBV30 and TRBJ2-1; D gene ambiguous. The CDR3 totals 13 residues. Germline lookup yields CDR1 GTSNPN and CDR2 SVGIG (reference sequence). Trimming stripped 4 bases from V and 0 bases from J, with 7 bases between. In DNA, the CDR3 is TGTGCCTGGATGGAAAGCTCCTACAATGAGCAGTTCTTC. As protein: CAWMESSYNEQFF.

There are a few counts of this clone. The chain recombines TRBV21-1 with TRBJ2-1. TRBV21-1 is given as a pseudogene. This CDR3 has 13 amino acids. For the CDR3, the DNA is TGTGCCAGCAGCAAAGTGGGTCATGGGGAGCAGTTCTTC. Translation gives CASSKVGHGEQFF.

This chain links TRBV14 with TRBJ2-1, with TRBD2 matching 9 bases. The germline gives CDR1 SGHDN, CDR2 FVKESK. The V and J ends lost 4 bases and 10 bases, in that order; junction bases with no gene match: 8. The CDR3 covers 14 residues. Here the CDR3 reads CASSPRRGGREQFF. The CDR3 nucleotides are TGTGCCAGCAGCCCTAGGCGGGGGGGCCGAGAGCAGTTCTTC.

The genes are TRBV5-1 and TRBJ2-2; TRBD2 is a possible D gene (6 bases). The germline V gene encodes CDR1 SGHRS and CDR2 YFSETQ. The length of the CDR3 is 17 residues. Trimming left V 0 bases short and J 0 bases short, with 12 bases between. CDR3 coding DNA: TGCGCCAGCAGCTTGGCCGGGGGACCTTCGAACACCGGGGAGCTGTTTTTT. Translating gives CASSLAGGPSNTGELFF.

Regarding this clone: The sample holds other DNA sequences that translate to the same CDR3. The chain carries TRBV28 and TRBJ1-2, with D perhaps matching TRBD1 (5 bases). CDR3 length: 13 amino acids. Looked up from germline, CDR1 is MDHEN and CDR2 is SYDVKM. The V and J ends lost 2 bases and 4 bases respectively, with 8 bases between them. The CDR3 DNA is TGTGCCAGCAGTTTAAGGGACGGCTATGGCTACACCTTC. Encoded protein: CASSLRDGYGYTF.

This clone has only a few counts. V is TRBV5-1 and J is TRBJ2-7; no definite D call. The CDR3 length is 13 residues. CDR1 SGHRS and CDR2 YFSETQ come from the germline V gene. The V end lost 0 bases, the J end lost 3 bases, and 7 bases lay between the germline ends. In nucleotides, the CDR3 is TGCGCCAGCAGCTTGGCCACCGACTACGAGCAGTACTTC. Translated, it gives CASSLATDYEQYF.

This clone was seen only a few times. The rearrangement links TRBV7-8 to TRBJ2-3; no definite D call. The length of the CDR3 is 17 residues. The V end was cut by 6 bases, the J end by 5 bases, with 24 bases between. Germline V gene sequence: CDR1 SGHVS, CDR2 FQNEAQ. This CDR3 reads CASRTQITSSLQDTQYF. DNA of the CDR3: TGTGCCAGCAGGACCCAGATTACAAGTTCTCTCCAAGATACGCAGTATTTT. The full variable domain, its missing parts supplied by reference TRBV7-8 and TRBJ2-3, is GAGVSQSPRYKVAKRGQDVALRCDPISGHVSLFWYQQALGQGPEFLTYFQNEAQLDKSGLPSDRFFAERPEGSVSTLKIQRTQQEDSAVYLCASRTQITSSLQDTQYFGPGTRLTVL.

This chain uses TRBV4-2 with TRBJ2-2, with TRBD2 matching 7 bases. CDR1 and CDR2 from the germline V gene are LGHNA and YNFKEQ. With 0 bases clipped from V and 1 base from J, the junction kept 2 bases outside the gene matches. The CDR3 is 16 residues long. This CDR3 reads CASSQDPGGNTGELFF. CDR3 DNA: TGTGCCAGCAGCCAAGATCCGGGAGGGAACACCGGGGAGCTGTTTTTT.

The chain couples TRBV5-1 to TRBJ2-2; D is uncertain. Per the germline V gene, CDR1 is SGHRS and CDR2 is YFSETQ. V shed 0 bases and J shed 1 base, with 7 bases lying between them. The CDR3 is 15 amino acids. The CDR3 coding sequence is TGCGCCAGCAGCTTGGCCGTACAGAACACCGGGGAGCTGTTTTTT. The encoded protein is CASSLAVQNTGELFF.

The V gene is TRBV5-1, the J gene TRBJ1-5; D gene uncertain. The germline gives CDR1 SGHRS, CDR2 YFSETQ. V was shortened by 4 bases and J by 4 bases, with 15 bases between the two germline ends. The CDR3 loop spans 15 amino acids. CDR3 loop: CASSLTGNRNQPQHF. Here the CDR3 DNA reads TGCGCCAGCAGCCTCACGGGAAACCGTAATCAGCCCCAGCATTTT.

The table lists this clone with a few counts. The genes are TRBV5-1 and TRBJ2-1, with 7 bases aligning to TRBD2. V gave up 2 bases and J gave up 2 bases; unmatched junction bases: 4. Germline V CDR1 and CDR2: SGHRS, YFSETQ. This CDR3 comprises 15 residues. The CDR3 is CASSLGGGPYNEQFF. The CDR3 region has the DNA TGCGCCAGCAGCTTAGGCGGGGGACCCTACAATGAGCAGTTCTTC.

The J gene is TRBJ1-2, the V gene TRBV12-2; the table names TRBD1, a call not compared with the DNA. TRBV12-2 is given as a pseudogene. This CDR3 comprises 15 residues. CDR3 sequence (DNA): TGTGTGATGCGGGGACAGGAGACGGGAAACTATGGCTACACCTTC. Protein: CVMRGQETGNYGYTF.

This sequence joins TRBV4-2 and TRBJ2-3; D may correspond to TRBD1 or TRBD2 (5 bases each). The length of the CDR3 is 14 residues. Germline assignment: CDR1 LGHNA and CDR2 YNFKEQ. V shed 0 bases and J shed 10 bases, with 14 bases lying between them. DNA of the CDR3: TGTGCCAGCAGCCAAGAAGGGTTGGTGGGGGCGCAGTATTTT. It codes for CASSQEGLVGAQYF.

V is TRBV4-2 and J is TRBJ2-3; 11 bases fit TRBD2. Germline V gene sequence: CDR1 LGHNA, CDR2 YNFKEQ. This CDR3 has 16 amino acids. Losses at the gene ends were 4 bases for V and 0 bases for J; bases not matched to a gene: 3. The CDR3 sequence is CASSPSGGISTDTQYF. The CDR3 DNA reads as TGTGCCAGCAGCCCTAGCGGGGGGATTAGCACAGATACGCAGTATTTT.

J is TRBJ2-3 and V is TRBV7-9; TRBD2 might be the D (6 bases). This CDR3 is 14 amino acids long. The V and J ends lost 6 bases and 3 bases respectively, with 13 bases between them. Germline V CDR1 and CDR2: SEHNR, FQNEAQ (reference sequence). In DNA, the CDR3 is TGTGCCAGCAGACCCGGGACTGTAACAGATACGCAGTATTTT. Encoded protein: CASRPGTVTDTQYF.

The chain carries TRBV28 and TRBJ1-2, with 10 bases fitting TRBD1. V shed 5 bases, J shed 7 bases, and the junction held 4 bases outside the gene matches. This CDR3 is 13 amino acids long. CDR1 is MDHEN, CDR2 SYDVKM, per germline. DNA for the CDR3: TGTGCCAGCAGTATCCGGGACAGGGGTGGCTACACCTTC. This codes for CASSIRDRGGYTF.

The chain links TRBV5-4 to TRBJ1-2, with D tentatively TRBD1 (5 bases). The CDR3 totals 19 residues. Trimming removed 1 base at V and 6 bases at J, with 28 bases between. Germline CDR1 and CDR2: SGHNT and YYREEE (reference sequence). CDR3 region: CASSLPDGEAREIYHGYTF. The CDR3 bases are TGTGCCAGCAGCTTGCCCGACGGTGAAGCCAGGGAGATTTATCATGGCTACACCTTC.

The chain combines TRBV7-2 with TRBJ1-1; tentatively, D is TRBD1 (5 bases). CDR1 and CDR2 from the germline V gene are SGHTA and FQGNSA. The CDR3 loop spans 14 amino acids. V was cut by 5 bases and J by 7 bases, with 17 bases left in between. The CDR3, as DNA: TGTGCCAGCAGCCCAGGGACCGGGATGGGTGAAGCTTTCTTT. Protein product: CASSPGTGMGEAFF.

This clone was seen a few times. The V and J genes are TRBV2 and TRBJ2-3; D possibly matches TRBD1 or TRBD2 (6 bases each). With 6 bases removed from V and 6 bases from J, the gap between germline ends came to 19 bases. CDR1 is SNHLY, CDR2 FYNNEI, per germline. The CDR3 contains 15 residues. The CDR3, as DNA: TGTGCCAGCAGCCCCGACTGGGGGGCCGGGGATACGCAGTATTTT. This encodes CASSPDWGAGDTQYF.

The chain employs TRBV11-2 and TRBJ1-2; no clear D gene. Per germline, CDR1 SGHAT and CDR2 FQNNGV. The CDR3 consists of 12 residues. Between the trimmed V and J ends, which lost 3 bases and 1 base, there was a span of 3 bases. The chain's CDR3 is CASSLDNYGYTF. The CDR3 nucleotides are TGTGCCAGCAGCTTGGATAACTATGGCTACACCTTC.

The chain couples TRBV5-1 to TRBJ2-7; 7 bases fit TRBD1. The CDR3 contains 14 residues. The V gene end was trimmed by 5 bases and the J gene end by 1 base; junction bases not matched to a gene: 6. Germline V lookup: CDR1 SGHRS, CDR2 YFSETQ. CDR3 DNA: TGCGCCAGCAGGAACGAGGGACAGTCCTACGAGCAGTACTTC. Translation: CASRNEGQSYEQYF.

This clone was seen a handful of times. V usage is TRBV5-4 and J usage is TRBJ2-5, with 9 bases identical to TRBD2. Germline CDR1 SGHNT, CDR2 YYREEE (reference sequence). Losses at the gene ends were 0 bases for V and 3 bases for J; bases not matched to a gene: 6. The CDR3 is 16 residues long. CDR3 sequence (DNA): TGTGCCAGCAGCTTGGACGGAGCTAGCGGGAAAGAGACCCAGTACTTC. As protein: CASSLDGASGKETQYF. The full variable domain, its missing parts supplied by reference TRBV5-4 and TRBJ2-5, is ETGVTQSPTHLIKTRGQQVTLRCSSQSGHNTVSWYQQALGQGPQFIFQYYREEENGRGNFPPRFSGLQFPNYSSELNVNALELDDSALYLCASSLDGASGKETQYFGPGTRLLVL.

Only a few counts were recorded for this clone. V and J are TRBV6-5 and TRBJ2-7, with 9 bases aligning to TRBD2. The CDR3 extends over 16 amino acids. J was trimmed by 4 bases and V by 2 bases; bases with no gene match: 9. Germline-derived CDR1 and CDR2 are MNHEY and SVGAGI. CDR3 loop: CASSYVAGDIYYEQYF. In DNA form, the CDR3 reads TGTGCCAGCAGTTACGTAGCGGGAGACATTTATTACGAGCAGTACTTC.

This clone showed up just a few times. The chain employs TRBV30 and TRBJ2-3; 8 nucleotides agree with TRBD1. Per germline, CDR1 GTSNPN and CDR2 SVGIG (reference sequence). This CDR3 comprises 15 residues. V was clipped by 0 bases and J by 8 bases; unmatched bases: 10. CDR3 loop: CAWSVAGGLSGTQYF. As DNA, the CDR3 is TGTGCCTGGAGTGTGGCAGGGGGCTTGAGCGGTACGCAGTATTTT.